The rows below give T cell receptor beta chains drawn from one sample of a study of cytomegalovirus exposure and HLA in healthy donors. The protocol was immunoSEQ multiplex PCR, while the TCRdb copy is restricted to in-frame clones and leaves out a portion. The sample shows approximately 200,000 clones, roughly 82% of them seen only once. Sequencing input: PBMCs. These TCRs come from a woman aged 25 to 45 in good health and CMV-seropositive. The CDR3 runs from the conserved cysteine through the conserved F or W. Fields, in order: V gene, clone size, D gene, J gene, CDR3 DNA, CDR3 protein. The D gene is left open where the match is weak. Clone size is stated in some rows and not others, as once, few, many or a class when expanded.

V gene: TRBV5-1; clone size: -; D gene: TRBD1; J gene: TRBJ1-1; CDR3 DNA: TGCGCCAGCAGCTTGTTGACGGGACAGAAGACTGAAGCTTTCTTT; CDR3 protein: CASSLLTGQKTEAFF
V gene: TRBV28; clone size: few; D gene: TRBD1; J gene: TRBJ1-2; CDR3 DNA: TGTGCCAGCAGTGCACAGGGGAGAGAGGGAGGCTACACCTTC; CDR3 protein: CASSAQGREGGYTF
V gene: TRBV11-2; clone size: -; D gene: TRBD2; J gene: TRBJ2-7; CDR3 DNA: TGTGCCAGCAGCCCAGGACTAGCGGTGAGGTCCTACGAGCAGTACTTC; CDR3 protein: CASSPGLAVRSYEQYF
V gene: TRBV27; clone size: -; D gene: -; J gene: TRBJ2-7; CDR3 DNA: TGTGCCAGCAGTTCGTTTCCACACTACGAGCAGTACTTC; CDR3 protein: CASSSFPHYEQYF
V gene: TRBV11-3; clone size: -; D gene: TRBD2; J gene: TRBJ2-2; CDR3 DNA: TGTGCCAGCTCCGGGACTAGCGGGAGCTCCGGGGAGCTGTTTTTT; CDR3 protein: CASSGTSGSSGELFF
V gene: TRBV7-2; clone size: -; D gene: -; J gene: TRBJ2-7; CDR3 DNA: TGTGCCAGCAGCTTAGAGGCGGGAACCTACGAGCAGTACTTC; CDR3 protein: CASSLEAGTYEQYF
V gene: TRBV6-1; clone size: -; D gene: -; J gene: TRBJ2-7; CDR3 DNA: TGTGCCAGCAGTCCTGGACAGAACTACGAGCAGTACTTC; CDR3 protein: CASSPGQNYEQYF
V gene: TRBV27; clone size: -; D gene: -; J gene: TRBJ1-1; CDR3 DNA: TGTGCCAGCAGGGGGGGGGTTCAGGCTTTCTTT; CDR3 protein: CASRGGVQAFF
V gene: TRBV5-1; clone size: -; D gene: -; J gene: TRBJ2-7; CDR3 DNA: TGCGCCAGCAGTTCGAACCCCGGTACAGGATCCTACGAGCAGTACTTC; CDR3 protein: CASSSNPGTGSYEQYF
V gene: TRBV28; clone size: -; D gene: TRBD2; J gene: TRBJ2-7; CDR3 DNA: TGTGCCAGCAGTTTGGGACTAGCGGAGTGGGGCTACGAGCAGTACTTC; CDR3 protein: CASSLGLAEWGYEQYF
V gene: TRBV6-5; clone size: -; D gene: TRBD2; J gene: TRBJ2-1; CDR3 DNA: TGTGCCAGCAGGTACACTAGCGGGAGGGTGAATGAGCAGTTCTTC; CDR3 protein: CASRYTSGRVNEQFF
V gene: TRBV29-1; clone size: -; D gene: -; J gene: TRBJ2-7; CDR3 DNA: TGCAGCGTGACAGGTTACTACGAGCAGTACTTC; CDR3 protein: CSVTGYYEQYF
V gene: TRBV5-1; clone size: -; D gene: TRBD2; J gene: TRBJ2-1; CDR3 DNA: TGCGCCAGCAGCTATCCGACTAGCGGGAGGGCGGCCAGCTCCTACAATGAGCAGTTCTTC; CDR3 protein: CASSYPTSGRAASSYNEQFF
V gene: TRBV27; clone size: -; D gene: -; J gene: TRBJ1-4; CDR3 DNA: TGTGCCAGCAGTTTGGCGGAAAGGGGCGAAAAACTGTTTTTT; CDR3 protein: CASSLAERGEKLFF
V gene: TRBV30; clone size: -; D gene: TRBD2; J gene: TRBJ2-5; CDR3 DNA: TGTGCCTTGTCACTAGCGGGCTATCAAGAGACCCAGTACTTC; CDR3 protein: CALSLAGYQETQYF
V gene: TRBV29-1; clone size: -; D gene: TRBD2; J gene: TRBJ2-1; CDR3 DNA: TGCAGCGCGAGAAAAATACTAGCGGGAGGGCCGGATGAGCAGTTCTTC; CDR3 protein: CSARKILAGGPDEQFF
V gene: TRBV29-1; clone size: -; D gene: TRBD2; J gene: TRBJ2-1; CDR3 DNA: TGCAGCGTGGAGCGGGAGTTGTCATCGGAGCAGTTCTTC; CDR3 protein: CSVERELSSEQFF
V gene: TRBV5-1; clone size: -; D gene: -; J gene: TRBJ2-5; CDR3 DNA: TGCGCCAGCAGCCAGGGTAGTGTCCAAGAGACCCAGTACTTC; CDR3 protein: CASSQGSVQETQYF
V gene: TRBV5-1; clone size: -; D gene: TRBD2; J gene: TRBJ2-1; CDR3 DNA: TGCGCCAGCAGTCGGACTAGCGGGACCTACAATGAGCAGTTCTTC; CDR3 protein: CASSRTSGTYNEQFF
V gene: TRBV7-9; clone size: once; D gene: TRBD2; J gene: TRBJ2-7; CDR3 DNA: TGTGCCAGCAGCCCCGGGGGGTACGAGCAGTACTTC; CDR3 protein: CASSPGGYEQYF
V gene: TRBV29-1; clone size: few; D gene: -; J gene: TRBJ1-3; CDR3 DNA: TGCAGCGTTGTTCCGCAGGCCTCTGGAAACACCATATATTTT; CDR3 protein: CSVVPQASGNTIYF
V gene: TRBV5-1; clone size: -; D gene: TRBD2; J gene: TRBJ2-1; CDR3 DNA: TGCGCCAGCAGTCCCGGGACTAGCGGGATGGTTACCTACAATGAGCAGTTCTTC; CDR3 protein: CASSPGTSGMVTYNEQFF
V gene: TRBV15; clone size: once; D gene: TRBD1; J gene: TRBJ2-2; CDR3 DNA: TGTGCCACCAGCAGAGACGATCTCGGACAGGGGTCGAACACCGGGGAGCTGTTTTTT; CDR3 protein: CATSRDDLGQGSNTGELFF
V gene: TRBV27; clone size: -; D gene: -; J gene: TRBJ1-5; CDR3 DNA: TGTGCCACCTCGAGGGGGTATAGCAATCAGCCCCAGCATTTT; CDR3 protein: CATSRGYSNQPQHF
V gene: TRBV6-1; clone size: few; D gene: TRBD2; J gene: TRBJ2-7; CDR3 DNA: TGTGCCACCACCCCGGGGGGAGAGAGTTTCGAGCAGTACTTC; CDR3 protein: CATTPGGESFEQYF
V gene: TRBV5-1; clone size: -; D gene: -; J gene: TRBJ2-4; CDR3 DNA: TGCGCCAGCAGCTTGGATCAGGGTACCATTCAGTACTTC; CDR3 protein: CASSLDQGTIQYF
V gene: TRBV5-8; clone size: few; D gene: -; J gene: TRBJ1-1; CDR3 DNA: TGTGCCAGCAGCAGGAGGAACACTGAAGCTTTCTTT; CDR3 protein: CASSRRNTEAFF
V gene: TRBV14; clone size: -; D gene: -; J gene: TRBJ1-1; CDR3 DNA: TGTGCCAGCAGCCAAGGGCGGTACACTGAAGCTTTCTTT; CDR3 protein: CASSQGRYTEAFF
V gene: TRBV5-1; clone size: -; D gene: -; J gene: TRBJ2-1; CDR3 DNA: TGCGCCTGCAGAGACACAGGGACAAACAATGAGCAGTTCTTC; CDR3 protein: CACRDTGTNNEQFF
V gene: TRBV6-5; clone size: -; D gene: -; J gene: TRBJ1-5; CDR3 DNA: TGTGCCAGCAGTTACTCGAGACTGGGTCAGCAGCCCCAGCATTTT; CDR3 protein: CASSYSRLGQQPQHF
V gene: TRBV29-1; clone size: -; D gene: TRBD1; J gene: TRBJ2-5; CDR3 DNA: TGCAGCGCCACCGGACAGGGAAAACAAGAGACCCAGTACTTC; CDR3 protein: CSATGQGKQETQYF
V gene: TRBV29-1; clone size: -; D gene: -; J gene: TRBJ2-5; CDR3 DNA: TGCAGCGTTGGGTCTAGCGTGGAGACCCAGTACTTC; CDR3 protein: CSVGSSVETQYF
V gene: TRBV6-5; clone size: -; D gene: -; J gene: TRBJ2-1; CDR3 DNA: TGTGCCAGCAGTGCGAGACCCTTCGGGGGTGAGCAGTTCTTC; CDR3 protein: CASSARPFGGEQFF
V gene: TRBV29-1; clone size: -; D gene: TRBD1; J gene: TRBJ2-1; CDR3 DNA: TGCAGCGTCCGGGACAGGGTAATCTACAATGAGCAGTTCTTC; CDR3 protein: CSVRDRVIYNEQFF
V gene: TRBV29-1; clone size: -; D gene: TRBD1; J gene: TRBJ2-3; CDR3 DNA: TGCAGCGTTATCAACAGGGGTCGAAGGGGGACAGATACGCAGTATTTT; CDR3 protein: CSVINRGRRGTDTQYF
V gene: TRBV5-5; clone size: -; D gene: -; J gene: TRBJ2-7; CDR3 DNA: TGTGCCAGCAGCTGGCGACAGGCCTCGAGTGACGAGCAGTACTTC; CDR3 protein: CASSWRQASSDEQYF
V gene: TRBV19; clone size: -; D gene: -; J gene: TRBJ2-1; CDR3 DNA: TGTGCCAGTAGGGAGACAGCATACAATGAGCAGTTCTTC; CDR3 protein: CASRETAYNEQFF
V gene: TRBV28; clone size: -; D gene: -; J gene: TRBJ2-5; CDR3 DNA: TGTGCCAGCAGTTTGAGAAGGCGGGACCAAGAGACCCAGTACTTC; CDR3 protein: CASSLRRRDQETQYF
V gene: TRBV9; clone size: -; D gene: TRBD1; J gene: TRBJ1-2; CDR3 DNA: TGTGCCAGCAGCCCCGGGACAGGGGGGAACTATGGCTACACCTTC; CDR3 protein: CASSPGTGGNYGYTF
V gene: TRBV18; clone size: -; D gene: TRBD1; J gene: TRBJ2-7; CDR3 DNA: TGTGCCAGCTCACTTACTTCCGGGACAGGGCCCTACGAGCAGTACTTC; CDR3 protein: CASSLTSGTGPYEQYF
V gene: TRBV5-4; clone size: -; D gene: TRBD1; J gene: TRBJ1-2; CDR3 DNA: TGTGCCAGCAGCTGGGACAGAGAATCCTATGGCTACACCTTC; CDR3 protein: CASSWDRESYGYTF
V gene: TRBV12-1; clone size: once; D gene: -; J gene: TRBJ2-1; CDR3 DNA: TGTGCCAGCAGCTCCCAGGGGTACAATGAGCAGTTCTTC; CDR3 protein: CASSSQGYNEQFF
V gene: TRBV29-1; clone size: -; D gene: -; J gene: TRBJ2-5; CDR3 DNA: TGCAGCGCCGTGACAGGAGGAGAGACCCAGTACTTC; CDR3 protein: CSAVTGGETQYF
V gene: TRBV10-3; clone size: few; D gene: -; J gene: TRBJ2-1; CDR3 DNA: TGTGCCATCAGGGGGGGAGGAAATGAGCAGTTCTTC; CDR3 protein: CAIRGGGNEQFF